The 18 T cell receptor beta chains below come from one sample, sequenced in a study of neurological immune-mediated disorders. The time point is: longitudinal time-point 2. TCRdb re-called the 5' RACE reads through MiXCR, storing one row per CDR3 protein. Of tens of thousands of distinct CDR3 sequences in the sample, 5.5% to 6.5% were seen once. The sample consisted of PBMCs. The origin of the receptors is a woman aged 60-70 years with multiple sclerosis.

This clonotype was found many times. The V and J genes are TRBV12-3 or TRBV12-4 and TRBJ2-2; 10 nucleotides match TRBD2. J gave up 5 bases and V 8 bases, and 5 bases lay outside the gene matches. The CDR3 is 14 residues long. The CDR3 reads CASHSGGWTGELFF. In nucleotides, the CDR3 is TGTGCCAGCCATAGCGGGGGGTGGACCGGGGAGCTGTTTTTT.

This clonotype showed up many times. This chain joins TRBV5-1 and TRBJ1-5; weak D call: TRBD1 (5 bases). This CDR3 has 16 amino acids. Germline CDR1 reads SGHRS; CDR2 reads YFSETQ. V gave up 0 bases and J gave up 3 bases, with 13 bases separating them. Here the CDR3 reads CASSLEPRQTNQPQHF. The CDR3 nucleotides are TGCGCCAGCAGCTTGGAACCCCGACAGACCAATCAGCCCCAGCATTTT.

Ten or more counts support this clonotype. V gene TRBV12-3 or TRBV12-4 combines with J gene TRBJ1-1, with D uncertain. V gave up 3 bases and J gave up 6 bases, with 11 bases separating them. The CDR3 is 13 amino acids. The CDR3 region has the DNA TGTGCCAGCAGTTTCAAGGTGATGGCTGAAGCTTTCTTT. It yields the protein CASSFKVMAEAFF.

This clonotype was detected ten times or more. The chain uses TRBV3-1 and TRBJ1-1; TRBD1 might be the D (5 bases). V was shortened by 4 bases and J by 5 bases, with 14 bases between the two germline ends. CDR1 is LGHDT and CDR2 is YNNKEL in the germline V gene (reference sequence). The CDR3 runs 14 residues. The CDR3 DNA follows: TGTGCCAGCAGCCCCTGGGGGGGTGGGACTGAAGCTTTCTTT. Translation gives CASSPWGGGTEAFF.

In this sample, this clonotype turned up many times. This chain links TRBV7-2 with TRBJ2-7, with 7 bases lining up with TRBD1. CDR3 length equals 14 residues. After removal of 1 base from V and 2 bases from J, the junction contained 2 bases not matched to a gene. Germline loops: CDR1 SGHTA, CDR2 FQGNSA. The CDR3 sequence: CASSLGGTAYEQYF. Written as DNA, the CDR3 is TGTGCCAGCAGCTTAGGTGGGACAGCCTACGAGCAGTACTTC.

This clonotype was observed many times. The rearrangement uses TRBV10-2 and TRBJ2-7; 8 bases line up with TRBD1. Trimming cost V 5 bases and J 2 bases; bases outside gene matches: 2. Germline CDR1 reads WSHSY; CDR2 reads SAAADI. This CDR3 region has 13 residues. This CDR3 reads CASSIQGAYEQYF. CDR3 DNA sequence: TGCGCCAGCAGTATACAGGGGGCCTACGAGCAGTACTTC.

This clonotype was counted ten times or more. In DNA form, the CDR3 reads TGTGCCAGCAGCGGGACGGGGGGTAGGTCAGATACGCAGTATTTT. This sequence encodes CASSGTGGRSDTQYF. The chain uses TRBV5-6 and TRBJ2-3; TRBD2 matches at 7 bases. In germline, CDR1 is SGHDT, CDR2 YYEEEE. J gave up 4 bases and V 4 bases, and 9 bases lay outside the gene matches. The CDR3 is 15 amino acids.

This clonotype was observed a handful of times. The V gene is TRBV11-1, the J gene TRBJ2-7; TRBD1 might be the D (7 bases). V was pared by 5 bases and J by 3 bases, with 11 bases between. Germline lookup yields CDR1 SGHAT and CDR2 FQDESV (reference sequence). This CDR3 spans 13 amino acids. The CDR3 spells CASSGGTDYEQYF. CDR3 coding DNA: TGTGCCAGCAGCGGGGGGACAGACTACGAGCAGTACTTC.

This clonotype was observed at least ten times. V is TRBV20-1 and J is TRBJ2-2; D ambiguous. The germline V gene encodes CDR1 DFQATT and CDR2 SNEGSKA (reference sequence). The length of the CDR3 is 12 residues. V gave up 4 bases and J gave up 6 bases, with 9 bases separating them. CDR3 bases: TGCAGTGCTACCCCTGGGTCCGGGGAGCTGTTTTTT. Its protein product is CSATPGSGELFF.

Ten or more counts support this clonotype. The V call is TRBV6-1, the J call TRBJ1-1; no definite D call. This CDR3 has 11 residues. V lost 7 bases, J lost 7 bases, and 10 bases lay in between. Per the germline V gene, CDR1 is MNHNS and CDR2 is SASEGT. The CDR3 DNA sequence: TGTGCCAGCAATGGTGGTGTTGAAGCTTTCTTT. This gives the protein CASNGGVEAFF.

This clonotype has a handful of counts. The chain combines TRBV7-9 with TRBJ1-4, with TRBD1 matching over 9 bases. CDR1 SEHNR and CDR2 FQNEAQ come from the germline V gene (reference sequence). With 6 bases clipped from V and 6 bases from J, the junction kept 11 bases outside the gene matches. This CDR3 contains 16 residues. As DNA, the CDR3 is TGTGCCAGCAGTCATCACACGACAGGGGGAGATGAAAAACTGTTTTTT. Encoded protein: CASSHHTTGGDEKLFF.

This clonotype showed up many times. The V gene is TRBV5-5, the J gene TRBJ1-1; possibly TRBD1 for D (6 bases). The V end lost 4 bases, the J end lost 3 bases, and 13 bases lay between the germline ends. Per germline, CDR1 SGHKS and CDR2 YYEKEE (reference sequence). CDR3 length: 14 amino acids. The CDR3 DNA reads as TGTGCCAGCAGCCTCAATTCAGGGGACACTGAAGCTTTCTTT. It yields the protein CASSLNSGDTEAFF.

The J gene is TRBJ1-2, the V gene TRBV5-1; 10 positions agree with TRBD1. The length of the CDR3 is 14 residues. The germline CDR1 and CDR2 sequences are SGHRS and YFSETQ. J gave up 8 bases and V 0 bases, and 4 bases lay outside the gene matches. CDR3 sequence (DNA): TGCGCCAGCAGCTTGGGACAGGGGGCGCCGGGCTACACCTTC. Translating gives CASSLGQGAPGYTF.

There are a few counts of this clonotype. J is TRBJ2-4 and V is TRBV20-1; D uncertain. The CDR3 extends over 14 amino acids. V shed 5 bases and J shed 6 bases, with 17 bases lying between them. The germline gives CDR1 DFQATT, CDR2 SNEGSKA (reference sequence). CDR3 sequence: CSAGENLGVNIQYF. In DNA form, the CDR3 reads TGCAGTGCTGGGGAAAATTTGGGTGTAAACATTCAGTACTTC.

This clonotype was recorded many times. The chain combines TRBV20-1 with TRBJ2-2; weak D call: TRBD2 (5 bases). The germline CDR1 and CDR2 sequences are DFQATT and SNEGSKA (reference sequence). The V end lost 0 bases, the J end lost 5 bases, and 16 bases lay between the germline ends. The CDR3 is 16 amino acids. CDR3 protein: CSARDTNSGETGELFF. The CDR3 nucleotides read TGCAGTGCTAGAGATACGAATTCCGGGGAGACCGGGGAGCTGTTTTTT.

This clonotype has at least ten counts. At one end the junction does not follow the germline gene, possibly because of a read error. This rearrangement joins TRBV5-1 to TRBJ2-7; D might be TRBD1 (5 bases). This CDR3 comprises 14 residues. CDR1 is SGHRS and CDR2 is YFSETQ in the germline V gene. As DNA, the CDR3 is TGCGCCAGCAGCACCGAAGGAGTACTAACCAAGGGGCACTTC. Its protein is CASSTEGVLTKGHF.

This clonotype was detected ten times or more. This chain joins TRBV7-9 and TRBJ1-6; 9 bases match TRBD1. This CDR3 contains 16 residues. Unmatched junction bases numbered 5, after V lost 5 bases and J lost 3 bases. Germline CDR1 is SEHNR and CDR2 is FQNEAQ (reference sequence). The CDR3 bases are TGTGCCAGCAGCGTGGGACAGGGTTTCTATAATTCACCCCTCCACTTT. It is translated as CASSVGQGFYNSPLHF. Combining the CDR3 with reference TRBV7-9 and TRBJ1-6 gives the whole variable domain DTGVSQNPRHKITKRGQNVTFRCDPISEHNRLYWYRQTLGQGPEFLTYFQNEAQLEKSRLLSDRFSAERPKGSFSTLEIQRTEQGDSAMYLCASSVGQGFYNSPLHFGNGTRLTVT.

This clonotype was seen many times. V usage is TRBV5-5 and J usage is TRBJ1-4; TRBD1 matches at 7 bases. Germline assignment: CDR1 SGHKS and CDR2 YYEKEE (reference sequence). The ends lost 2 bases at V and 6 bases at J; junction bases unmatched: 4. This CDR3 has 14 amino acids. CDR3 region: CASSLGGPDEKLFF. The CDR3 coding sequence is TGTGCCAGCAGCTTAGGGGGCCCAGATGAAAAACTGTTTTTT.